This entry features one T cell receptor beta chain sequence. This specimen belongs to a study of blood T cell repertoires in COVID-19. Study details: PBMCs, B-cell-depleted T cells, or T cells were the source of the cDNA or gDNA that made up the material.

Data came from immunoSEQ multiplex PCR; TCRdb stores just in-frame clones and leaves some out. The sample holds 250,000 or so clones, approximately 85% seen once. The sequence was obtained from a woman aged 70-85 years with acute or convalescent COVID-19. Sequencing was carried out using peripheral blood.

In nucleotides, the CDR3 is TGTGCCACTAAAACCGGGACAGGCATCCATTCACCCCTCCACTTT. It yields the protein CATKTGTGIHSPLHF. This chain uses TRBV19 with TRBJ1-6; 8 positions agree with TRBD1. The CDR3 has 15 amino acids. CDR1 is LNHDA, CDR2 SQIVND, per germline (reference sequence). After removal of 10 bases from V and 8 bases from J, the junction contained 13 bases not matched to a gene. The complete variable domain, with remaining parts taken from reference TRBV19 and TRBJ1-6, reads DGGITQSPKYLFRKEGQNVTLSCEQNLNHDAMYWYRQDPGQGLRLIYYSQIVNDFQKGDIAEGYSVSREKKESFPLTVTSAQKNPTAFYLCATKTGTGIHSPLHFGNGTRLTVT.